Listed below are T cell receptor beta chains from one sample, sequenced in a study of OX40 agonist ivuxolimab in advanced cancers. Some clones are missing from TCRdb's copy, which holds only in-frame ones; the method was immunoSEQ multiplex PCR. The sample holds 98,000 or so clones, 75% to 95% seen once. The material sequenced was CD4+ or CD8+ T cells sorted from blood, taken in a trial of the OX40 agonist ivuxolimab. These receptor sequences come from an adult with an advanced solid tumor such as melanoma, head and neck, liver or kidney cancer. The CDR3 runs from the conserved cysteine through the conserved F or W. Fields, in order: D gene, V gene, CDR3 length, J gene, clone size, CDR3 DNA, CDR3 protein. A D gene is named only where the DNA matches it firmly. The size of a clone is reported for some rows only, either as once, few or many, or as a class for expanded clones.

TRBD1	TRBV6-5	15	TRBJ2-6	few	TGTGCCAGCAGGCGACAGGGATCTGGGGCCAACGTCCTGACTTTC	CASRRQGSGANVLTF
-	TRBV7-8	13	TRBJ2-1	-	TGTGCCAGCAGCTTAGGAACAGGGCGCGAGCAGTTCTTC	CASSLGTGREQFF
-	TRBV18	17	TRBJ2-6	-	TGTGCCAGCTCACCAAGCGGCCGCAGCTCTGGGGCCAACGTCCTGACTTTC	CASSPSGRSSGANVLTF
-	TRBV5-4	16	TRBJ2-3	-	TGTGCCAGCACCTTACCGGGACCCTCATCCACAGATACGCAGTATTTT	CASTLPGPSSTDTQYF
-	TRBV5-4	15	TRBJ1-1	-	TGTGCCAGCACCCCCCCACAGGGAGTGAACACTGAAGCTTTCTTT	CASTPPQGVNTEAFF
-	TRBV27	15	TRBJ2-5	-	TGTGCCAGCAGTTTAGGGGGGGCGAACCAAGAGACCCAGTACTTC	CASSLGGANQETQYF
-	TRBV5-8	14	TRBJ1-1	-	TGTGCCAGCAGCTGGCGTGGAGGGAACACTGAAGCTTTCTTT	CASSWRGGNTEAFF
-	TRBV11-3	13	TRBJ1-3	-	TGTGCCAGCAGCCTACTCTCTGGAAACACCATATATTTT	CASSLLSGNTIYF
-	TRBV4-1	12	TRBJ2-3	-	TGCGCCAGCAGCCGTTTAGTGGATACGCAGTATTTT	CASSRLVDTQYF
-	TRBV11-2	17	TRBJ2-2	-	TGTGCCAGCAGCTTAGTGTTCTTGGATCAGAACACCGGGGAGCTGTTTTTT	CASSLVFLDQNTGELFF
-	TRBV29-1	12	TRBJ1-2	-	TGCAGCGTTGTTGTGGCACCGGGGGGCTACACCTTC	CSVVVAPGGYTF
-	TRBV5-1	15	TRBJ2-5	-	TGCGCCAGCAGCTTGGATCAAGGTAACTGGGAGACCCAGTACTTC	CASSLDQGNWETQYF
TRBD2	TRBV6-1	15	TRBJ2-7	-	TGTGCCAGCAGTGAAGTAGCGGGTGCCTCCTACGAGCAGTACTTC	CASSEVAGASYEQYF
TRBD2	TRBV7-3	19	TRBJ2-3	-	TGTGCCAGCAGCCCCACCACCGGGGGAGCGGGGGATCCCACAGATACGCAGTATTTT	CASSPTTGGAGDPTDTQYF
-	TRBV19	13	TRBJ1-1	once	TGTGCCAGTACCCCCATCGCACCCACTGAAGCTTTCTTT	CASTPIAPTEAFF
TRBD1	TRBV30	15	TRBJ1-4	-	TGTGCCTGGAGTAGAGGACAGGGAGCTAATGAAAAACTGTTTTTT	CAWSRGQGANEKLFF
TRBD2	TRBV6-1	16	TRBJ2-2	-	TGTGCCAGCAGTGAAACCCAGCGGGGCCGCACCGGGGAGCTGTTTTTT	CASSETQRGRTGELFF
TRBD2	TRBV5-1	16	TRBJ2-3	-	TGCGCCAGCAGCTTGGTTGCCGGGGGGAGCACAGATACGCAGTATTTT	CASSLVAGGSTDTQYF
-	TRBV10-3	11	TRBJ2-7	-	TGTGCCATCAGTGGCAGCTACGAGCAGTACTTC	CAISGSYEQYF
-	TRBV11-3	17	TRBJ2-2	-	TGTGCCAGCAGCTTACAGGGGCCAGGGAAGAACACCGGGGAGCTGTTTTTT	CASSLQGPGKNTGELFF
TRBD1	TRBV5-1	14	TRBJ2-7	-	TGCGCCAGCAGCCGCGACAGGGTGGCCTACGAGCAGTACTTC	CASSRDRVAYEQYF
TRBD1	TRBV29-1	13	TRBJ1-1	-	TGCAGCACCCGGACAGGCTTGAACACTGAAGCTTTCTTT	CSTRTGLNTEAFF
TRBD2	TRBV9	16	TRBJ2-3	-	TGTGCCAGCAGCGCCCACGGGACTAGCGGCACAGATACGCAGTATTTT	CASSAHGTSGTDTQYF
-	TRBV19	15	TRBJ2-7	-	TGTGCCAGTAGCCCACGGGGTGGGGGGAGCTACGAGCAGTACTTC	CASSPRGGGSYEQYF
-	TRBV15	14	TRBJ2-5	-	TGTGCCACCAGCAGAGATGTACAGCAAGAGACCCAGTACTTC	CATSRDVQQETQYF
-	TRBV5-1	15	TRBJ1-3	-	TGCGCCAGCAGCTTGGGTGAGGACGTAGGAAACACCATATATTTT	CASSLGEDVGNTIYF
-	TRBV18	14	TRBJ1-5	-	TGTGCCAGCTCACCACGGCAGGGGATTGAGCCCCAGCATTTT	CASSPRQGIEPQHF
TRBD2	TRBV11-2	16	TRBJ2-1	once	TGTGCCAGCAGCTCAACTCACTCTAGCGGGAACAATGAGCAGTTCTTC	CASSSTHSSGNNEQFF
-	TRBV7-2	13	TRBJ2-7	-	TGTGCCAGCAGCTTAGACCTCCATGGCGAGCAGTACTTC	CASSLDLHGEQYF
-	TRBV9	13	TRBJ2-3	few	TGTGCCAGCAGCGTCGACTGGGCAGATACGCAGTATTTT	CASSVDWADTQYF
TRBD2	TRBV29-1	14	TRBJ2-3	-	TGCAGCGTTGGTGGCGGGAGAGGCACAGATACGCAGTATTTT	CSVGGGRGTDTQYF
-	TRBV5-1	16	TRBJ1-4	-	TGCGCCAGCAGCTTTACTAGCACTAGCGCTAATGAAAAACTGTTTTTT	CASSFTSTSANEKLFF
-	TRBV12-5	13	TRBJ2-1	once	TGTGCTAGTGGTCAGACAGGCTACAATGAGCAGTTCTTC	CASGQTGYNEQFF
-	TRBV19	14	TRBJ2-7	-	TGTGCCAGTAGTATAGGTCGGGCCGCCTACGAGCAGTACTTC	CASSIGRAAYEQYF
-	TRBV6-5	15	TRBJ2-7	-	TGTGCCAGCAGCACACGTACAGGGAGCTCCTACGAGCAGTACTTC	CASSTRTGSSYEQYF
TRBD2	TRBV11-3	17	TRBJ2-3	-	TGTGCCAGCAGCTTAGGGCTAGCGGGAGTAGGCACAGATACGCAGTATTTT	CASSLGLAGVGTDTQYF
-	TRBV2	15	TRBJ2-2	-	TGTGCCAGCAGTAGGGCGACAGCGAACACCGGGGAGCTGTTTTTT	CASSRATANTGELFF
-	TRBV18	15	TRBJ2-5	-	TGTGCCAGCTCACCCAGGACGGAGAGCCAAGAGACCCAGTACTTC	CASSPRTESQETQYF
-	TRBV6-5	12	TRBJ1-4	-	TGTGCCAGCGCGCAGGGACGAGAAAAACTGTTTTTT	CASAQGREKLFF
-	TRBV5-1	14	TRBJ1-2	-	TGCGCCAGCAGCTTCTCCCCGGGATGGTGGGGCTACACCTTC	CASSFSPGWWGYTF
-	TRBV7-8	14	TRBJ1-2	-	TGTGCCAGCAGCTTAGACCGGGACATCTATGGCTACACCTTC	CASSLDRDIYGYTF
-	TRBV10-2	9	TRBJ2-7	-	TGCGCTTCTAATTACGAGCAGTACTTC	CASNYEQYF
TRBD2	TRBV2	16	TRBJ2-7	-	TGTGCCAGCAGGGTCCCGGGGGACTACGTCTCCTACGAGCAGTACTTC	CASRVPGDYVSYEQYF
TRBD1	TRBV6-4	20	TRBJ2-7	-	TGTGCCAGCAGTGAGTATGGGGCAGGGGGTTTAGACCAGAGCTCCTACGAGCAGTACTTC	CASSEYGAGGLDQSSYEQYF
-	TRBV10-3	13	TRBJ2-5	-	TGTGCCATCAGACCCGACGGGAAAGAGACCCAGTACTTC	CAIRPDGKETQYF
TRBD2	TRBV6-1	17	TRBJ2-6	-	TGTGCCAGCAGTGTGTCTAGCGGGGACTCTGGGGCCAACGTCCTGACTTTC	CASSVSSGDSGANVLTF
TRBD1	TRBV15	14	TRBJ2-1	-	TGTGCCACCAGCACCGAGACAGGGGCCGATGAGCAGTTCTTC	CATSTETGADEQFF
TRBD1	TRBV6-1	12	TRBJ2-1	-	TGTGCCAGCAGCCGGACAGGGGATGAGCAGTTCTTC	CASSRTGDEQFF
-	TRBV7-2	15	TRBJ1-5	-	TGTGCCAGCAGCGTCGGGCAGGAGGGCAATCAGCCCCAGCATTTT	CASSVGQEGNQPQHF
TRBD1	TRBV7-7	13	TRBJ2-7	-	TGTGCTAGCAGCTTAGGGACAGGGGGCGAGCAGTACTTC	CASSLGTGGEQYF
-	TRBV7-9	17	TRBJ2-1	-	TGTGCCAGCAGCTTAGCCTCTCTTTCCCTCTCCTACAATGAGCAGTTCTTC	CASSLASLSLSYNEQFF
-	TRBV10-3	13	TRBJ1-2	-	TGTGCCATCAGCCCCAGCCAACTCTATGGCTACACCTTC	CAISPSQLYGYTF
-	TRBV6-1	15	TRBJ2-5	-	TGTGCCAGCAGTGAATCCCCTGGAAGGGTAGAGACCCAGTACTTC	CASSESPGRVETQYF
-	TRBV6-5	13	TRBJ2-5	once	TGTGCCAGCAGTCCAGGAAACGAGAAGACCCAGTACTTC	CASSPGNEKTQYF
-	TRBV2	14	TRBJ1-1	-	TGTGCCAGCAGTGTAAACACGGGGGACACTGAAGCTTTCTTT	CASSVNTGDTEAFF
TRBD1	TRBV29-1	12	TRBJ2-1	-	TGCAGCGTCCTCGGACAGGGGGATTCGGAGTTCTTC	CSVLGQGDSEFF
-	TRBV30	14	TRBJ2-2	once	TGTGCCTGGAGTTGGAGGGCAGGGCCCGGGGAGCTGTTTTTT	CAWSWRAGPGELFF
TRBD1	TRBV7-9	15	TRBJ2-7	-	TGTGCCAGCAGCTCCGGACAGGGGTCCTCCTACGAGCAGTACTTC	CASSSGQGSSYEQYF
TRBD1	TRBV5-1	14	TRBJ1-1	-	TGCGCCAGCAGCTCGGGGACAGGGGGCACTGAAGCTTTCTTT	CASSSGTGGTEAFF
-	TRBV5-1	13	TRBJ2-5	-	TGCGCCAGCAGCTTGGAAACAGGGCGAACCCAGTACTTC	CASSLETGRTQYF